This T cell receptor beta chain is drawn from a study of persistence of HIV-infected CD4 T cells. Sequencing used immunoSEQ version 4 in survey mode. Sequenced by immunoSEQ multiplex PCR; TCRdb stores in-frame clones only, minus some. The sample yields approximately 46,000 clones, about 87% seen once. The CDR3 is 19 residues long. CDR1 is SQVTM, CDR2 ANQGSEA, per germline. V gave up 0 bases and J gave up 1 base; unmatched junction bases: 14. Comments on this clone: Its antigen is as yet unknown.

This nonspecific control used anti-CD3/anti-CD28 bead stimulation of CD4+ T cells. Sorting of responding CD4+ T cells relied on upregulated CD40 ligand together with CD69. The V call is TRBV29-1, the J call TRBJ2-4; 8 bases map to TRBD1. The specimen comprised CD4+ T cells sorted from PBMCs after roughly 18-hour stimulation, sampled from a patient who received antiretroviral therapy. This clonotype was obtained from an adult woman with HIV who was CMV-seropositive. The CDR3 sequence: CSVEDYGRWQGAAKNIQYF. The CDR3 nucleotides read TGCAGCGTTGAAGATTACGGACGGTGGCAGGGGGCGGCCAAAAACATTCAGTACTTC.